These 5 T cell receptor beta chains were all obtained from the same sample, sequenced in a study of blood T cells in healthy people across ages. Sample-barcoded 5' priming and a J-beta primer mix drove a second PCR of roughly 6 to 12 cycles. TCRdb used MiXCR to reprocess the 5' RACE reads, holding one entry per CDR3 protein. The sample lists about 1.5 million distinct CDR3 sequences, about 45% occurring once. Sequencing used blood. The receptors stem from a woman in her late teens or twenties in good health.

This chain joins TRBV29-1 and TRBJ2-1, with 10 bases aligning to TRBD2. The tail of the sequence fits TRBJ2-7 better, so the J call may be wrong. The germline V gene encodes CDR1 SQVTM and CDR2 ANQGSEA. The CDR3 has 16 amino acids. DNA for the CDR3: TGCAGCGTTGCCGCTCCGGGACTAGCGACCTACAATGAGCAGTACTTC. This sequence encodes CSVAAPGLATYNEQYF.

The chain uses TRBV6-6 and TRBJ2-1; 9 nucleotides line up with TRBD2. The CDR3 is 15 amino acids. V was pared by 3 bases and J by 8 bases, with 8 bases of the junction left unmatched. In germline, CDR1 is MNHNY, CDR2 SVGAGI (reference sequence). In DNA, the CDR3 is TGTGCCAGCAGTTATTCCGGGGTAGCGGGAGATGAGCAGTTCTTC. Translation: CASSYSGVAGDEQFF.

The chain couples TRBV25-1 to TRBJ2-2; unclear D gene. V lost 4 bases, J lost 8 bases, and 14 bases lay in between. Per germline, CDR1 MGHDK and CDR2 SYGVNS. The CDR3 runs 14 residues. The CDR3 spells CASSGYETSGELFF. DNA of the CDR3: TGTGCCAGCAGTGGCTACGAGACCAGTGGGGAGCTGTTTTTT.

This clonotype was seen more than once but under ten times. The CDR3 DNA follows: TGTGCCAGCAGTTATTGGGACAGGGAGGGAGATACGCAGTATTTT. This sequence encodes CASSYWDREGDTQYF. The gene calls are TRBV6-6 and TRBJ2-3; the match to TRBD1 covers 9 bases. V trimming: 3 bases; J trimming: 5 bases; junction bases outside the gene matches: 6. The CDR3 totals 15 residues. CDR1 is MNHNY and CDR2 is SVGAGI in the germline V gene (reference sequence).

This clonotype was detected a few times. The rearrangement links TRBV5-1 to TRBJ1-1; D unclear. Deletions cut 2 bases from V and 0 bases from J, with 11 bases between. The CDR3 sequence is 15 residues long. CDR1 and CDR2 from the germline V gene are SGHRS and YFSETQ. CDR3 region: CASSFRPPLNTEAFF. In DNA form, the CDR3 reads TGCGCCAGCAGCTTCAGGCCCCCACTGAACACTGAAGCTTTCTTT.